Each of the 18 T cell receptor beta chains below was sequenced from the same sample in a study of blood T cell repertoires in COVID-19. Only in-frame clones appear in the TCRdb table, and some are missing; sequencing was by immunoSEQ multiplex PCR. The table lists about 180,000 clones, 80% to 85% of them singletons. Sequencing was carried out using peripheral blood. Receptors were obtained from a young man with active or convalescent COVID-19.

The chain links TRBV7-8 to TRBJ2-3, with 7 bases fitting TRBD1. This CDR3 region has 16 residues. Germline lookup yields CDR1 SGHVS and CDR2 FQNEAQ. The V gene end was trimmed by 5 bases and the J gene end by 2 bases; junction bases not matched to a gene: 10. The CDR3 DNA is TGTGCCAGCAGCCCTTTAAGGGACAGAGACACAGATACGCAGTATTTT. This encodes CASSPLRDRDTDTQYF.

The chain employs TRBV7-9 and TRBJ2-7, with D perhaps TRBD2 (6 bases). Germline V gene sequence: CDR1 SEHNR, CDR2 FQNEAQ (reference sequence). V lost 3 bases and J lost 2, with 8 bases in between. The CDR3 has 13 residues. This chain's CDR3 is CASSFGSTYEQYF. The CDR3 coding sequence is TGTGCCAGCAGCTTCGGGAGTACCTACGAGCAGTACTTC.

The V call is TRBV11-2, the J call TRBJ1-1; D is possibly TRBD1 (6 bases). The CDR3 sequence is 15 residues long. Per germline, CDR1 SGHAT and CDR2 FQNNGV. V shed 2 bases and J shed 1 base, with 11 bases lying between them. The chain's CDR3 is CASSLNRAKNTEAFF. CDR3 nucleotides: TGTGCCAGCAGCTTAAACAGGGCCAAGAACACTGAAGCTTTCTTT.

This clone has only one observation. V gene TRBV19 combines with J gene TRBJ1-5, with D possibly matching TRBD1 (5 bases). With 5 bases removed from V and 6 bases from J, the gap between germline ends came to 14 bases. This CDR3 comprises 14 residues. The germline gives CDR1 LNHDA, CDR2 SQIVND (reference sequence). The CDR3 protein is CASSLRDGGQPQHF. The CDR3 nucleotides read TGTGCCAGTAGTCTCCGGGACGGGGGTCAGCCCCAGCATTTT.

For the CDR3, the DNA is TGTGCCAGTAGTATCAAGACAGGACTTTCTAACTATGGCTACACCTTC. Translation: CASSIKTGLSNYGYTF. The chain combines TRBV19 with TRBJ1-2; D perhaps matches TRBD1 (6 bases). Trimming took 3 bases from V and 0 from J, leaving 14 bases between them. The CDR3 loop spans 16 amino acids. CDR1 is LNHDA, CDR2 SQIVND, per germline (reference sequence). Together with reference TRBV19 and TRBJ1-2, the CDR3 gives the full variable domain: DGGITQSPKYLFRKEGQNVTLSCEQNLNHDAMYWYRQDPGQGLRLIYYSQIVNDFQKGDIAEGYSVSREKKESFPLTVTSAQKNPTAFYLCASSIKTGLSNYGYTFGSGTRLTVV.

The rearrangement uses TRBV5-1 and TRBJ1-1; TRBD1 is a possible D gene (5 bases). The germline V gene has CDR1 SGHRS and CDR2 YFSETQ. Between the trimmed V and J ends, which lost 4 bases and 5 bases, there was a span of 21 bases. CDR3 size: 16 residues. CDR3 amino acids: CASSTRGGALATEAFF. The CDR3, as DNA: TGCGCCAGCAGCACGAGAGGAGGGGCATTAGCTACTGAAGCTTTCTTT.

The gene calls are TRBV5-1 and TRBJ1-6; 7 bases are shared with TRBD1. V gave up 5 bases and J gave up 0 bases; unmatched junction bases: 8. This CDR3 spans 17 amino acids. Germline V CDR1 and CDR2: SGHRS, YFSETQ. The CDR3 sequence: CASRISGGSSYNSPLHF. CDR3 DNA sequence: TGCGCCAGCAGAATATCAGGGGGGAGCTCCTATAATTCACCCCTCCACTTT.

This sequence joins TRBV19 and TRBJ1-6; D is perhaps TRBD1 (5 bases). The CDR3 extends over 15 amino acids. Germline assignment: CDR1 LNHDA and CDR2 SQIVND (reference sequence). V was pared by 7 bases and J by 8 bases, with 18 bases between. The CDR3 nucleotides read TGTGCCAGTAAGGAGACAGATCTATCGGATTCACCCCTCCACTTT. Residues: CASKETDLSDSPLHF.

This chain links TRBV7-2 with TRBJ2-2; TRBD1 is a possible D gene (6 bases). CDR3 length equals 15 residues. Germline V gives CDR1 SGHTA, CDR2 FQGNSA. The ends were cut back, 1 base at V and 4 bases at J, with 10 bases in the middle. CDR3 DNA sequence: TGTGCCAGCAGCTTAGTCGTAGGGGGCACCGGGGAGCTGTTTTTT. This sequence encodes CASSLVVGGTGELFF.

The chain has TRBV3-1 (or the pseudogene TRBV3-2) and TRBJ2-5; D might be TRBD1 (6 bases). The V gene's germline CDR1 is LGHDT and CDR2 YNNKEL (reference sequence). This CDR3 region has 17 residues. Trimming left V 2 bases short and J 7 bases short, with 23 bases between. CDR3 protein: CASSQRWGRGDWGTQYF. The DNA of the CDR3 is TGTGCCAGCAGCCAAAGGTGGGGGCGAGGAGATTGGGGGACCCAGTACTTC.

The sample holds one count of this clone. This chain joins TRBV7-3 and TRBJ2-3, with 7 bases fitting TRBD2. Germline V CDR1 and CDR2: SGHTA, FQGTGA. The V gene end was trimmed by 3 bases and the J gene end by 1 base; junction bases not matched to a gene: 4. The CDR3 is 15 amino acids. The CDR3 region is CASSLAGVGTDTQYF. The CDR3 DNA sequence: TGTGCCAGCAGCTTGGCGGGAGTGGGCACAGATACGCAGTATTTT.

The chain links TRBV7-9 to TRBJ1-1; no reliable D call. Germline CDR1 reads SEHNR; CDR2 reads FQNEAQ (reference sequence). V shed 2 bases and J shed 0 bases, with 4 bases lying between them. This CDR3 spans 13 amino acids. This chain's CDR3 is CASSLTMNTEAFF. The CDR3 DNA sequence: TGTGCCAGCAGCTTAACAATGAACACTGAAGCTTTCTTT. Supplemented by reference TRBV7-9 and TRBJ1-1, the full variable domain reads DTGVSQNPRHKITKRGQNVTFRCDPISEHNRLYWYRQTLGQGPEFLTYFQNEAQLEKSRLLSDRFSAERPKGSFSTLEIQRTEQGDSAMYLCASSLTMNTEAFFGQGTRLTVV.

The chain joins TRBV6-2 or TRBV6-3 to TRBJ2-1; 9 bases map to TRBD2. V gave up 3 bases and J gave up 4 bases; unmatched junction bases: 13. Germline lookup yields CDR1 MNHEY and CDR2 SVGEGT. The CDR3 spans 18 residues. The CDR3 reads CASSYSGYSGRVYNEQFF. CDR3 DNA: TGTGCCAGCAGTTATTCCGGTTATAGCGGGAGAGTATACAATGAGCAGTTCTTC.

V gene TRBV5-1 combines with J gene TRBJ2-7; 10 bases align to TRBD1. V was clipped by 4 bases and J by 3 bases; unmatched bases: 13. This CDR3 is 17 amino acids long. Germline CDR1 and CDR2: SGHRS and YFSETQ. The CDR3 coding sequence is TGCGCCAGCAGCATTTCGCCGGGACAGGGGCCTCTCTACGAGCAGTACTTC. Protein product: CASSISPGQGPLYEQYF.

The CDR3 DNA follows: TGTGCCAGCAGCCACTACTCACGGGGAACTAATGAAAAACTGTTTTTT. It yields the protein CASSHYSRGTNEKLFF. The chain recombines TRBV3-1 (or the pseudogene TRBV3-2) with TRBJ1-4, with unresolved D. This CDR3 is 16 amino acids long. V gave up 3 bases and J gave up 1 base, with 12 bases separating them. Germline values: CDR1 LGHDT, CDR2 YNNKEL (reference sequence).

The V and J genes are TRBV6-2 or TRBV6-3 and TRBJ2-3, with TRBD1 identical over 7 bases. This CDR3 contains 16 residues. The V gene's germline CDR1 is MNHEY and CDR2 SVGEGT. With 5 bases clipped from V and 2 bases from J, the junction kept 10 bases outside the gene matches. This CDR3 is CASSRQGKGNTDTQYF. CDR3 sequence (DNA): TGTGCCAGCAGTCGACAGGGCAAGGGTAACACAGATACGCAGTATTTT.

The chain combines TRBV11-2 with TRBJ2-5, with D perhaps matching TRBD2 (6 bases). The CDR3 length is 16 residues. Germline loops: CDR1 SGHAT, CDR2 FQNNGV. Trimming pared 6 bases from V and 5 bases from J, leaving 22 bases between. The DNA of the CDR3 is TGTGCCAGCAGATCCGGGACTCAACCCAAGAGGGAGACCCAGTACTTC. Encoded protein: CASRSGTQPKRETQYF. The variable domain in full, with the rest retrieved from reference TRBV11-2 and TRBJ2-5, is EAGVAQSPRYKIIEKRQSVAFWCNPISGHATLYWYQQILGQGPKLLIQFQNNGVVDDSQLPKDRFSAERLKGVDSTLKIQPAKLEDSAVYLCASRSGTQPKRETQYFGPGTRLLVL.

CDR3 residues: CASRLGVAGPYEQYF. The CDR3 DNA is TGCGCCAGCAGACTCGGGGTAGCGGGGCCCTACGAGCAGTACTTC. V is TRBV10-1 and J is TRBJ2-7; 8 bases match TRBD2. Germline trimming cut 6 bases from V and 2 bases from J; bases unmatched to any gene: 9. There are 15 residues in the CDR3. Germline V gene lookup returns CDR1 WNHNN and CDR2 SYGVQD (reference sequence).